The 3 T cell receptor beta chains below come from one sample, sequenced in a study of CD8+CD57+ T cells in acquired aplastic anemia. Genomic DNA, serving as template, underwent TCR beta VDJ and CDR3 profiling. TCRdb re-analysed the reads in MiXCR, keeping a single row per CDR3 protein. The sample has a few hundred thousand distinct CDR3 sequences, around 60% seen once. The sample comprised sorted CD4+, CD8+, or CD8+CD57+ T cells (not recorded which) from PBMCs. The origin of the receptors is a human donor with severe aplastic anemia or a healthy control (not recorded which).

The V gene is TRBV7-3, the J gene TRBJ1-1; D unresolved. The CDR3 is 14 amino acids. Germline CDR1 reads SGHTA; CDR2 reads FQGTGA. V dropped 6 bases and J dropped 1 base, with 12 bases sitting between them. CDR3 amino acids: CASSLDNSNTEAFF. The CDR3 coding sequence is TGTGCCAGCAGTTTGGATAACTCGAACACTGAAGCTTTCTTT.

This chain joins TRBV15 and TRBJ2-3, with a weak D call TRBD2 (5 bases). Trimming removed 4 bases from V and 4 bases from J, with 12 bases in between. This CDR3 region has 14 residues. Germline lookup yields CDR1 LNHNV and CDR2 YYDKDF (reference sequence). The CDR3 reads CATSKRRNPDTQYF. DNA of the CDR3: TGTGCCACCAGCAAAAGGAGGAATCCAGATACGCAGTATTTT.

The rearrangement joins TRBV7-4 to TRBJ2-2; 7 bases line up with TRBD1. J was trimmed by 5 bases and V by 5 bases; bases with no gene match: 5. The CDR3 length is 14 residues. Germline V gene lookup returns CDR1 SGHVT and CDR2 SQSDAQ. The CDR3 sequence is CASSPSTGTGELFF. Here the CDR3 DNA reads TGTGCCAGCAGCCCTTCGACAGGGACCGGGGAGCTGTTTTTT.